The 32 T cell receptor beta chains given below trace back to one sample, sequenced in a study of CD8 T cells in ankylosing spondylitis. General study results and limits: Characteristic of ankylosing spondylitis blood, it appeared, was a TCR beta motif comprising eight highly homologous variants.

The antigens for these receptors are not known. TCRdb processed the 5' RACE reads anew with MiXCR; each CDR3 protein has one entry. Counted here are 700,000 to 1,000,000 distinct CDR3 sequences, 12% occurring once; the ten biggest clones make up just over 0.5%. The sequencing sample was made of blood, either unsorted or a sorted T cell fraction (not recorded which). Receptors originate from a male donor with ankylosing spondylitis.

This clonotype was picked up a small number of times. The CDR3 reads CASSYHSSDGANVLTF. CDR3 sequence (DNA): TGTGCCAGCAGCTATCACTCTAGCGATGGGGCCAACGTCCTGACTTTC. V is TRBV7-9 and J is TRBJ2-6; TRBD2 is a possible D gene (6 bases). CDR1 and CDR2 from the germline V gene are SEHNR and FQNEAQ (reference sequence). V shed 4 bases and J shed 3 bases, with 13 bases lying between them. The CDR3 is 16 residues long. The full variable domain, its missing parts supplied by reference TRBV7-9 and TRBJ2-6, is DTGVSQNPRHKITKRGQNVTFRCDPISEHNRLYWYRQTLGQGPEFLTYFQNEAQLEKSRLLSDRFSAERPKGSFSTLEIQRTEQGDSAMYLCASSYHSSDGANVLTFGAGSRLTVL.

This clonotype was counted a few times. The V gene is TRBV20-1, the J gene TRBJ2-1; TRBD2 might be the D (6 bases). This CDR3 has 15 residues. CDR1 is DFQATT and CDR2 is SNEGSKA in the germline V gene (reference sequence). Trimming left V 0 bases short and J 5 bases short, with 14 bases between. Here the CDR3 reads CSARDARTTDNEQFF. Written as DNA, the CDR3 is TGCAGTGCTAGAGATGCCCGGACTACCGACAATGAGCAGTTCTTC.

The chain uses TRBV3-1 and TRBJ1-1, with D perhaps matching TRBD1 (6 bases). V lost 3 bases to trimming and J lost 10 bases, with 12 bases between them. CDR3 length equals 12 residues. Germline V gene lookup returns CDR1 LGHDT and CDR2 YNNKEL (reference sequence). CDR3 sequence: CASSQGAGAAFF. The DNA for the CDR3 is TGTGCCAGCAGCCAGGGAGCAGGGGCAGCTTTCTTT.

With regard to this clonotype: At one end, the junction sequence differs from germline, possibly due to a read error. V is TRBV7-2 and J is TRBJ1-5; D ambiguous. Germline values: CDR1 SGHTA, CDR2 FQGNSA. The length of the CDR3 is 14 residues. The CDR3 reads CASSSNGRDQPQPF. For the CDR3, the DNA is TGTGCCAGCAGCTCCAACGGCCGGGATCAGCCCCAGCCTTTT. The entire variable domain, with the rest obtained from reference TRBV7-2 and TRBJ1-5, is as follows: GAGVSQSPSNKVTEKGKDVELRCDPISGHTALYWYRQSLGQGLEFLIYFQGNSAPDKSGLPSDRFSAERTGGSVSTLTIQRTQQEDSAVYLCASSSNGRDQPQPFGDGTRLSIL.

This clonotype has only a few counts. This chain links TRBV28 with TRBJ1-2, with 7 bases lining up with TRBD1. The CDR3 totals 15 residues. Per germline, CDR1 MDHEN and CDR2 SYDVKM. V lost 6 bases, J lost 4 bases, and 11 bases stayed unmatched. DNA for the CDR3: TGTGCCAGCAGGGATTCAACGGGACAGTCCTATGGCTACACCTTC. It specifies CASRDSTGQSYGYTF.

This clonotype was seen a few times. J is TRBJ2-3 and V is TRBV28; 8 bases align to TRBD1. Germline V gene sequence: CDR1 MDHEN, CDR2 SYDVKM. Trimming removed 4 bases from V and 2 bases from J; junction bases left unmatched: 8. The CDR3 covers 16 residues. This CDR3 reads CASSSPGQGYTDTQYF. The CDR3 DNA reads as TGTGCCAGCAGTTCCCCCGGACAGGGTTACACAGATACGCAGTATTTT.

This clonotype was seen a few times. The rearrangement uses TRBV20-1 and TRBJ1-4, with D tentatively TRBD1 (5 bases). The CDR3 length is 15 residues. Per germline, CDR1 DFQATT and CDR2 SNEGSKA (reference sequence). Trimming took off 4 bases at V and 8 bases at J, with 20 bases between the two ends. The CDR3: CSATPRRGRGEKLFF. In DNA form, the CDR3 reads TGCAGTGCTACCCCAAGGAGGGGTCGGGGGGAAAAACTGTTTTTT.

This clonotype was detected a few times. This chain joins TRBV20-1 and TRBJ2-3; the match to TRBD2 covers 11 bases. The CDR3 has 17 residues. Germline V CDR1 and CDR2: DFQATT, SNEGSKA (reference sequence). Unmatched junction bases numbered 12, after V lost 2 bases and J lost 5 bases. CDR3: CSARLRVGTSGGDTQYF. The CDR3 DNA is TGCAGTGCTAGATTACGCGTGGGGACTAGCGGCGGAGATACGCAGTATTTT.

This rearrangement joins TRBV4-3 to TRBJ2-1; D is perhaps TRBD2 (6 bases). V lost 2 bases and J 6 bases, leaving 8 bases between the germline ends. CDR1 and CDR2 from the germline V gene are LGHNA and YSLEER. This CDR3 region has 13 residues. CDR3 protein: CASSQRLVNEQFF. CDR3 DNA sequence: TGCGCCAGCAGCCAAAGACTAGTCAATGAGCAGTTCTTC.

CDR3 sequence reads: CASGPGRGSYNEQFF. CDR3 bases: TGTGCCAGCGGCCCCGGGCGGGGCTCCTACAATGAGCAGTTCTTC. J is TRBJ2-1 and V is TRBV5-6, with a weak D call TRBD2 (6 bases). Trimming cost V 7 bases and J 0 bases, with 14 bases left between them. The CDR3 covers 15 residues. In germline, CDR1 is SGHDT, CDR2 YYEEEE.

The V call is TRBV20-1, the J call TRBJ2-1; D is perhaps TRBD1 or TRBD2 (6 bases each). V shed 4 bases and J shed 2 bases, with 12 bases lying between them. The CDR3 sequence is 14 residues long. Germline V gives CDR1 DFQATT, CDR2 SNEGSKA (reference sequence). DNA of the CDR3: TGCAGTGCTAAACAGGGAGGACCCTACAATGAGCAGTTCTTC. Translated, it gives CSAKQGGPYNEQFF.

This clonotype was seen more than once but under ten times. Here the CDR3 DNA reads TGTGCCAGCAGGCAGGGGGGGATCGAAACTGAAGCTTTCTTT. It specifies CASRQGGIETEAFF. The chain is built from TRBV11-2 and TRBJ1-1; 7 nucleotides match TRBD1. Trimming took 6 bases from V and 5 from J; bases not matched to a gene: 9. The CDR3 spans 14 residues. Per the germline V gene, CDR1 is SGHAT and CDR2 is FQNNGV.

This clonotype was recorded a few times. In nucleotides, the CDR3 is TGTGCCAGCAGCCAAGGTCGGGGACTGGCCACAGATACGCAGTATTTT. Translated, it gives CASSQGRGLATDTQYF. V and J are TRBV4-2 and TRBJ2-3; tentative D call: TRBD2 (6 bases). Germline values: CDR1 LGHNA, CDR2 YNFKEQ. The CDR3 sequence is 16 residues long. V lost 1 base and J 2 bases, leaving 13 bases between the germline ends.

This clonotype was seen a few times. V usage is TRBV20-1 and J usage is TRBJ1-2; 9 bases line up with TRBD1. Germline trimming cut 5 bases from V and 7 bases from J; bases unmatched to any gene: 14. This CDR3 is 15 amino acids long. CDR1 and CDR2 (germline): DFQATT, SNEGSKA (reference sequence). The CDR3 protein is CSAHLPLGQGVGYTF. CDR3 nucleotides: TGCAGTGCTCATTTACCTTTGGGACAGGGAGTTGGCTACACCTTC.

This clonotype has ten or more counts. V gene TRBV20-1 combines with J gene TRBJ2-5; a weak D match, TRBD2 (5 bases). Trimming pared 6 bases from V and 0 bases from J, leaving 11 bases between. CDR1 is DFQATT, CDR2 SNEGSKA, per germline (reference sequence). The CDR3 is 13 amino acids. The CDR3 protein is CSALIGDQETQYF. The CDR3 coding sequence is TGCAGTGCCTTGATCGGGGACCAAGAGACCCAGTACTTC.

There are a few counts of this clonotype. The chain has TRBV7-8 and TRBJ2-4; D is possibly TRBD1 or TRBD2 (5 bases each). V lost 4 bases to trimming and J lost 8 bases, with 15 bases between them. Looked up from germline, CDR1 is SGHVS and CDR2 is FQNEAQ. The CDR3 extends over 14 amino acids. The CDR3 coding sequence is TGTGCCAGCAGCTCAGAGGGGTCCGTGGACATTCAGTACTTC. This gives the protein CASSSEGSVDIQYF.

The chain employs TRBV6-5 and TRBJ2-1; 7 bases line up with TRBD2. There are 15 residues in the CDR3. Looked up from germline, CDR1 is MNHEY and CDR2 is SVGAGI. V trimming: 3 bases; J trimming: 6 bases; junction bases outside the gene matches: 8. CDR3 sequence: CASSYGDYSGNEQFF. The CDR3, as DNA: TGTGCCAGCAGTTATGGGGACTACTCTGGCAATGAGCAGTTCTTC.

In its sample, this clonotype was seen a few times. The gene calls are TRBV6-5 and TRBJ1-1, with TRBD1 identical over 7 bases. There are 17 residues in the CDR3. Losses at the gene ends were 2 bases for V and 2 bases for J; bases not matched to a gene: 11. Germline CDR1 and CDR2: MNHEY and SVGAGI. This CDR3 reads CASSYRAPGTVNTEAFF. CDR3 nucleotide sequence: TGTGCCAGCAGTTACCGGGCCCCCGGGACAGTAAACACTGAAGCTTTCTTT.

The chain is built from TRBV7-9 and TRBJ2-1; D is perhaps TRBD1 (5 bases). V shed 2 bases and J shed 15 bases, with 17 bases lying between them. The CDR3 is 13 residues long. Germline V gives CDR1 SEHNR, CDR2 FQNEAQ (reference sequence). The chain's CDR3 is CASSLTDSVRAFF. The CDR3 DNA is TGTGCCAGCAGCTTAACCGACAGCGTACGGGCGTTCTTC.

This clonotype was counted only a few times. This sequence joins TRBV20-1 and TRBJ1-5; 8 bases line up with TRBD1. The CDR3 covers 14 residues. Per germline, CDR1 DFQATT and CDR2 SNEGSKA (reference sequence). Trimming removed 3 bases from V and 3 bases from J; junction bases left unmatched: 4. The CDR3 DNA reads TGCAGTGCTAGGAGGGGACAGGCCAATCAGCCCCAGCATTTT. As protein: CSARRGQANQPQHF.

To note about this clonotype: This sequence may be a read error, since a much larger clone differs from it by one base. It is likely a read error, because the conserved phenylalanine at the end of the CDR3 is missing. The V gene is TRBV27, the J gene TRBJ1-2, with D possibly TRBD1 on 6 matching bases. Germline V CDR1 and CDR2: MNHEY, SMNVEV (reference sequence). This CDR3 contains 14 residues. V was cut by 3 bases and J by 6 bases, with 14 bases left in between. CDR3 sequence (DNA): TGTGCCAGCAGTTTGGTACAGGGCAGTGATGGCTACACCTCC. Its protein is CASSLVQGSDGYTS.

The chain carries TRBV9 and TRBJ2-3, with D possibly being TRBD1 or TRBD2 (6 bases each). Germline V gene data show CDR1 as SGDLS and CDR2 as YYNGEE. CDR3 length equals 15 residues. Trimming removed 6 bases at V and 2 bases at J, with 16 bases between. The CDR3 DNA reads as TGTGCCAGCAACCTAGGGGGGTTAAACACAGATACGCAGTATTTT. Translated, it gives CASNLGGLNTDTQYF.

The genes are TRBV7-2 and TRBJ2-1, with D uncertain. CDR1 is SGHTA and CDR2 is FQGNSA in the germline V gene. The CDR3 spans 15 residues. Trimming removed 1 base from V and 4 bases from J, with 11 bases in between. In DNA form, the CDR3 reads TGTGCCAGCAGCTTAGAGTCCCTAGTGTACAATGAGCAGTTCTTC. This sequence encodes CASSLESLVYNEQFF.

Concerning this clonotype itself: Just one base apart from a much larger clone, this may be a read error. The rearrangement uses TRBV20-1 and TRBJ2-2; 11 bases are a match to TRBD2. The CDR3 runs to 17 residues. CDR1 DFQATT and CDR2 SNEGSKA come from the germline V gene (reference sequence). Here the CDR3 reads CCAFRPGTSGSTGELFF. CDR3 coding DNA: TGCTGTGCGTTCCGCCCCGGGACTAGCGGTTCGACCGGGGAGCTGTTTTTT.

This clonotype has more than one count but fewer than ten. The V gene is TRBV10-3, the J gene TRBJ1-1; possible D gene TRBD1, 5 bases. Trimming removed 7 bases from V and 4 bases from J, with 10 bases in between. Looked up from germline, CDR1 is ENHRY and CDR2 is SYGVKD. The CDR3 sequence is 12 residues long. The CDR3 loop reads CAINTGGTEAFF. CDR3 DNA: TGTGCCATCAATACAGGTGGCACTGAAGCTTTCTTT.

This clonotype occurred a few times. The rearrangement uses TRBV24-1 and TRBJ2-1; D possibly corresponds to TRBD1 (6 bases). V lost 5 bases and J lost 5, with 30 bases in between. Germline V lookup: CDR1 KGHDR, CDR2 SFDVKD. This CDR3 comprises 20 residues. CDR3 in amino acids: CATSGLRDTSPIRYDNEQFF. The CDR3 bases are TGTGCCACCAGTGGGCTCCGGGACACATCCCCGATCCGTTATGACAATGAGCAGTTCTTC.

This rearrangement joins TRBV9 to TRBJ1-6; TRBD1 aligns across 8 bases. The CDR3 totals 14 residues. V shed 4 bases, J shed 9 bases, and the junction held 6 bases outside the gene matches. Germline CDR1 SGDLS, CDR2 YYNGEE. CDR3 coding DNA: TGTGCCAGCAGCAAAACAGGGGGAGTTTCACCCCTCCACTTT. This encodes CASSKTGGVSPLHF.

The rearrangement uses TRBV7-2 and TRBJ2-2; D not certain. Per germline, CDR1 SGHTA and CDR2 FQGNSA. V was pared by 7 bases and J by 3 bases, with 9 bases between. The CDR3 runs to 13 residues. The CDR3 DNA reads TGTGCCAGCACCTACGCGGACACCGGGGAGCTGTTTTTT. Translating it yields CASTYADTGELFF.

The rearrangement uses TRBV24-1 and TRBJ2-5, with 7 bases aligning to TRBD2. CDR3 length: 15 amino acids. Looked up from germline, CDR1 is KGHDR and CDR2 is SFDVKD. With 3 bases clipped from V and 5 bases from J, the junction kept 8 bases outside the gene matches. CDR3 coding DNA: TGTGCCACCAGTGATCCAAGGAACGGGAGGGAGACCCAGTACTTC. Its protein product is CATSDPRNGRETQYF.

This clonotype was observed a few times. J is TRBJ2-3 and V is TRBV15; 11 positions match TRBD2. The CDR3 consists of 16 residues. Germline CDR1 LNHNV, CDR2 YYDKDF (reference sequence). J was trimmed by 4 bases and V by 3 bases; bases with no gene match: 6. CDR3 residues: CATSSPTSGRPDTQYF. For the CDR3, the DNA is TGTGCCACCAGCAGTCCTACTAGCGGGAGACCAGATACGCAGTATTTT.

This clonotype occurred a few times. The genes are TRBV20-1 and TRBJ2-5, with D possibly being TRBD1 or TRBD2 (5 bases each). V dropped 0 bases and J dropped 0 bases, with 14 bases sitting between them. This CDR3 has 16 amino acids. Looked up from germline, CDR1 is DFQATT and CDR2 is SNEGSKA (reference sequence). CDR3 in DNA: TGCAGTGCTAGAGATTCCCGGGACCCGTACCAAGAGACCCAGTACTTC. Translating it yields CSARDSRDPYQETQYF.

This clonotype was recorded a few times. V and J are TRBV2 and TRBJ1-1, with TRBD1 identical over 9 bases. V dropped 6 bases and J dropped 7; count of bases not matched to a gene: 12. CDR1 and CDR2 (germline): SNHLY, FYNNEI. The CDR3 spans 15 residues. The CDR3 is CASRGDRALQREAFF. DNA of the CDR3: TGTGCCAGCAGAGGGGACAGGGCCCTGCAGCGTGAAGCTTTCTTT.